This is a list of T cell receptor beta chains from one sample in a study of cytomegalovirus exposure and HLA in healthy donors. Profiled with immunoSEQ multiplex PCR; TCRdb holds only in-frame clones, not every one. Here the sample spans more than 150,000 clones, approximately 88% being singletons. Sequenced material: PBMCs. The receptors come from a boy aged 5-17 years in good health and CMV-seronegative. Each CDR3 is given with its conserved first and last residue. The D gene is left open where the match is weak. Expanded clones get a size class; other rows say once, few or many, or leave the size out.

j_gene: TRBJ2-1
v_gene: TRBV4-1
abundance: NA
d_gene: TRBD2
CDR3aa: CASSQDRASGKREQFF
CDR3nt: TGCGCCAGCAGCCAAGATAGGGCTAGCGGGAAGCGTGAGCAGTTCTTC

j_gene: TRBJ1-4
v_gene: TRBV27
abundance: NA
d_gene: TRBD1
CDR3aa: CASSYSQGAGEKLFF
CDR3nt: TGTGCCAGCAGTTACTCACAGGGGGCCGGGGAAAAACTGTTTTTT

j_gene: TRBJ2-7
v_gene: TRBV27
abundance: once
d_gene: TRBD2
CDR3aa: CASSHPFSGKVPEQYF
CDR3nt: TGTGCCAGCAGTCATCCCTTCAGCGGGAAAGTCCCCGAGCAGTACTTC

j_gene: TRBJ2-7
v_gene: TRBV10-2
abundance: NA
d_gene: NA
CDR3aa: CASTNDYTYEQYF
CDR3nt: TGCGCCAGCACTAACGACTACACCTACGAGCAGTACTTC

j_gene: TRBJ1-1
v_gene: TRBV13
abundance: NA
d_gene: NA
CDR3aa: CASSLGAGLGTEAFF
CDR3nt: TGTGCCAGCAGCTTAGGAGCAGGGCTTGGCACTGAAGCTTTCTTT

j_gene: TRBJ2-4
v_gene: TRBV7-9
abundance: NA
d_gene: NA
CDR3aa: CSSSPPGMGSIQYF
CDR3nt: TGTTCCAGCAGCCCACCCGGGATGGGGAGCATTCAGTACTTC

j_gene: TRBJ1-2
v_gene: TRBV30
abundance: NA
d_gene: NA
CDR3aa: CAWSVRGGNYGYTF
CDR3nt: TGTGCCTGGAGTGTACGGGGGGGAAACTATGGCTACACCTTC

j_gene: TRBJ2-7
v_gene: TRBV13
abundance: NA
d_gene: NA
CDR3aa: CASSLTGEQYF
CDR3nt: TGTGCCAGCAGCTTAACCGGGGAGCAGTACTTC

j_gene: TRBJ2-7
v_gene: TRBV4-3
abundance: NA
d_gene: NA
CDR3aa: CASSPGEPEYEQYF
CDR3nt: TGCGCCAGCAGCCCGGGGGAACCCGAATACGAGCAGTACTTC

j_gene: TRBJ2-1
v_gene: TRBV19
abundance: NA
d_gene: TRBD2
CDR3aa: CASSREVAGGGYNEQFF
CDR3nt: TGTGCCAGTAGTCGGGAGGTAGCGGGAGGGGGCTACAATGAGCAGTTCTTC

j_gene: TRBJ1-1
v_gene: TRBV27
abundance: NA
d_gene: NA
CDR3aa: CASSLFPGSNTEAFF
CDR3nt: TGTGCCAGCAGTTTATTCCCGGGGTCGAACACTGAAGCTTTCTTT

j_gene: TRBJ2-6
v_gene: TRBV6-6
abundance: NA
d_gene: NA
CDR3aa: CASSYSLLSGANVLTF
CDR3nt: TGTGCCAGCAGTTACTCGCTACTCTCTGGGGCCAACGTCCTGACTTTC

j_gene: TRBJ2-7
v_gene: TRBV6-5
abundance: NA
d_gene: TRBD1
CDR3aa: CASRQGAGTGEQYF
CDR3nt: TGTGCCAGCAGACAGGGGGCCGGGACAGGCGAGCAGTACTTC

j_gene: TRBJ2-1
v_gene: TRBV5-1
abundance: NA
d_gene: TRBD1
CDR3aa: CASSFGTGGSNEQFF
CDR3nt: TGCGCCAGCAGCTTCGGGACAGGGGGTTCTAATGAGCAGTTCTTC

j_gene: TRBJ2-7
v_gene: TRBV5-1
abundance: once
d_gene: TRBD2
CDR3aa: CASSPWTSGSSEQYF
CDR3nt: TGCGCCAGCAGCCCATGGACTAGCGGGAGTTCCGAGCAGTACTTC

j_gene: TRBJ1-1
v_gene: TRBV27
abundance: NA
d_gene: TRBD1
CDR3aa: CASSLRRGPEAFF
CDR3nt: TGTGCCAGCAGTTTACGAAGGGGGCCTGAAGCTTTCTTT

j_gene: TRBJ1-2
v_gene: TRBV25-1
abundance: NA
d_gene: NA
CDR3aa: CATLNYGYTF
CDR3nt: TGTGCCACCCTCAACTATGGCTACACCTTC

j_gene: TRBJ1-2
v_gene: TRBV7-2
abundance: NA
d_gene: NA
CDR3aa: CASSFLVSGGQDYGYTF
CDR3nt: TGTGCCAGCAGCTTTTTGGTATCCGGGGGTCAGGACTATGGCTACACCTTC

j_gene: TRBJ1-2
v_gene: TRBV7-8
abundance: once
d_gene: NA
CDR3aa: CASSLREIQGLRGYTF
CDR3nt: TGTGCCAGCAGCTTAAGGGAGATACAGGGATTGCGCGGCTACACCTTC

j_gene: TRBJ1-2
v_gene: TRBV4-1
abundance: NA
d_gene: TRBD1
CDR3aa: CASSRFGTGGYGYTF
CDR3nt: TGCGCCAGCAGCCGCTTCGGGACAGGGGGCTATGGCTACACCTTC

j_gene: TRBJ2-7
v_gene: TRBV15
abundance: NA
d_gene: TRBD1
CDR3aa: CATSKNPGTGSYEQYF
CDR3nt: TGTGCCACCAGCAAAAACCCCGGGACAGGGTCCTACGAGCAGTACTTC

j_gene: TRBJ1-4
v_gene: TRBV29-1
abundance: few
d_gene: TRBD1
CDR3aa: CSAEGQGREKLFF
CDR3nt: TGCAGCGCGGAAGGACAGGGGCGGGAAAAACTGTTTTTT

j_gene: TRBJ2-5
v_gene: TRBV2
abundance: NA
d_gene: TRBD1
CDR3aa: CAGRQGSRETQYF
CDR3nt: TGTGCCGGTCGACAGGGGTCGAGGGAGACCCAGTACTTC

j_gene: TRBJ2-7
v_gene: TRBV12-5
abundance: NA
d_gene: NA
CDR3aa: CASGLVLSGADYEQYF
CDR3nt: TGTGCTAGTGGTTTGGTATTATCAGGGGCGGACTACGAGCAGTACTTC

j_gene: TRBJ1-6
v_gene: TRBV5-1
abundance: NA
d_gene: TRBD1
CDR3aa: CASSTGQGNSPLHF
CDR3nt: TGCGCCAGCAGCACCGGACAGGGCAATTCACCCCTCCACTTT

j_gene: TRBJ2-7
v_gene: TRBV5-1
abundance: NA
d_gene: TRBD1
CDR3aa: CASSWKTGAYEQYF
CDR3nt: TGCGCCAGCAGCTGGAAGACAGGGGCCTACGAGCAGTACTTC